Presented here are 10 T cell receptor beta chains from one specimen sequenced in a study of response to subunit inactivated influenza vaccine. Each CDR3 protein gets one entry after TCRdb re-called the RT-PCR reads with MiXCR. The repertoire consists of more than 600,000 distinct CDR3 sequences, with around a sixth occurring once and the leading ten covering around 9.9%. The starting material was PBMCs from blood, obtained 4 to 6 days after vaccination. The source is a man aged 50 or older who received an inactivated influenza vaccine.

The rearrangement joins TRBV12-3 or TRBV12-4 to TRBJ1-2; 8 bases are a match to TRBD1. Trimming cost V 6 bases and J 3 bases; bases outside gene matches: 12. The CDR3 consists of 16 residues. The CDR3: CASRSFNVDRDYGYTF. CDR3 coding DNA: TGTGCCAGCAGGTCCTTTAACGTGGACAGGGACTATGGCTACACCTTC.

This clonotype was seen a handful of times. The chain carries TRBV15 and TRBJ2-3; maybe TRBD1 (5 bases). V shed 3 bases and J shed 5 bases, with 9 bases lying between them. The germline V gene has CDR1 LNHNV and CDR2 YYDKDF (reference sequence). The CDR3 has 13 amino acids. This chain's CDR3 is CATSRPRVDTQYF. The CDR3 coding sequence is TGTGCCACCAGCAGGCCCAGGGTAGATACGCAGTATTTT.

The table lists this clonotype with many counts. The chain combines TRBV10-3 with TRBJ2-1, with D uncertain. The germline V and J ends were trimmed by 3 bases and 8 bases, with 5 bases remaining between them. Germline lookup yields CDR1 ENHRY and CDR2 SYGVKD. The CDR3 runs to 11 residues. CDR3 amino acids: CAISEADEQFF. Here the CDR3 DNA reads TGTGCCATCAGTGAAGCTGATGAGCAGTTCTTC.

V is TRBV20-1 and J is TRBJ2-3; 8 positions agree with TRBD2. The CDR3 loop spans 16 amino acids. Germline-derived CDR1 and CDR2 are DFQATT and SNEGSKA (reference sequence). Trimming at V came to 0 bases and at J to 7 bases, leaving 12 bases not matched to a gene. The CDR3 DNA reads TGCAGTGCTAGAGATCCTCTAGCGGGCGAACAGAATACGCAGTATTTT. As protein: CSARDPLAGEQNTQYF.

V and J are TRBV13 and TRBJ2-5; either TRBD1 or TRBD2 may fit D (6 bases each). CDR3 length: 16 residues. V gave up 5 bases and J gave up 4 bases, with 20 bases separating them. Germline V gene sequence: CDR1 PRHDT, CDR2 FYEKMQ (reference sequence). CDR3 in DNA: TGTGCCAGCAGCCTTACCTTAGGGGGGTCAGGAGAGACCCAGTACTTC. Translation: CASSLTLGGSGETQYF.

This chain links TRBV9 with TRBJ2-5; 13 nucleotides match TRBD2. V was clipped by 3 bases and J by 4 bases; unmatched bases: 12. The CDR3 consists of 18 residues. Germline V gene sequence: CDR1 SGDLS, CDR2 YYNGEE. CDR3 in DNA: TGTGCCAGCAGCGCGGGACTAGCGGGAAAGGATCTCGGAGAGACCCAGTACTTC. As protein: CASSAGLAGKDLGETQYF.

The chain joins TRBV5-6 to TRBJ2-7, with D perhaps matching TRBD1 (6 bases). Germline CDR1 is SGHDT and CDR2 is YYEEEE. The CDR3 is made up of 14 amino acids. V gave up 4 bases and J gave up 3 bases, with 14 bases separating them. The CDR3 DNA reads TGTGCCAGCAGCCATAGTCCAGGGGACTACGAGCAGTACTTC. This encodes CASSHSPGDYEQYF.

The chain employs TRBV7-8 and TRBJ2-7; 11 nucleotides align to TRBD1. CDR3 length equals 20 residues. Germline V CDR1 and CDR2: SGHVS, FQNEAQ. Germline trimming cut 5 bases from V and 1 base from J; bases unmatched to any gene: 19. Here the CDR3 DNA reads TGTGCCAGCAGCACAAAAGGACGACCCGTGGGACAGGGGGGGTCCTACGAGCAGTACTTC. This translates into CASSTKGRPVGQGGSYEQYF. The complete variable domain, with remaining parts taken from reference TRBV7-8 and TRBJ2-7, reads GAGVSQSPRYKVAKRGQDVALRCDPISGHVSLFWYQQALGQGPEFLTYFQNEAQLDKSGLPSDRFFAERPEGSVSTLKIQRTQQEDSAVYLCASSTKGRPVGQGGSYEQYFGPGTRLTVT.

There are a few counts of this clonotype. The V call is TRBV7-9, the J call TRBJ1-2, with D hard to call. Germline assignment: CDR1 SEHNR and CDR2 FQNEAQ (reference sequence). This CDR3 contains 14 residues. Between the trimmed V and J ends, which lost 5 bases and 8 bases, there was a span of 18 bases. CDR3 protein: CASSPNSGVRGYTF. DNA of the CDR3: TGTGCCAGCAGCCCCAACTCTGGGGTTCGGGGCTACACCTTC.

A few counts support this clonotype. This rearrangement joins TRBV10-3 to TRBJ2-2; unclear D gene. This CDR3 comprises 16 residues. Germline CDR1 is ENHRY and CDR2 is SYGVKD. V gave up 0 bases and J gave up 4 bases, with 12 bases separating them. The CDR3 is CAISESDARSTGELFF. CDR3 nucleotides: TGTGCCATCAGTGAGTCTGACGCGCGGTCCACCGGGGAGCTGTTTTTT.